The clone carrying this T cell receptor beta chain was found many times. Its cognate antigen is unknown. CDR3 length: 11 residues. The V end was cut by 3 bases, the J end by 11 bases, with 10 bases between. Germline assignment: CDR1 LNHDA and CDR2 SQIVND (reference sequence). Stable disease denoted Graves' hyperthyroidism without ophthalmopathy progression within 18 months. Uncontrolled infection, other autoimmune disease, pregnancy or lactation disqualified patients from enrolment. This specimen comes from a study of T cells in Graves' hyperthyroidism and ophthalmopathy. Findings and limits, study-wide: Researchers found most expanded thyroid clonotypes above 0.001 in blood as well.

RNA transcripts were the template for amplifying TCR beta CDR3 regions. TCR CDR3 regions were first amplified by RT-PCR with HTBI primers. TCRdb re-called the multiplex PCR reads with MiXCR, one entry per CDR3 protein. Among about half a million distinct CDR3 sequences listed, less than 25% were seen once. The clonotype was recovered from a man aged 18-30 years with Graves' hyperthyroidism. Sequencing was performed on blood. The chain employs TRBV19 and TRBJ1-1; D ambiguous. The CDR3 DNA sequence: TGTGCCAGTAGTATGCGAACGGAGGCTTTCTTT. Its translation: CASSMRTEAFF. Drawing the rest from reference TRBV19 and TRBJ1-1, the complete variable domain is DGGITQSPKYLFRKEGQNVTLSCEQNLNHDAMYWYRQDPGQGLRLIYYSQIVNDFQKGDIAEGYSVSREKKESFPLTVTSAQKNPTAFYLCASSMRTEAFFGQGTRLTVV.